The TCR beta chain described here comes from a study of OX40 agonist ivuxolimab in advanced cancers. Study overall: Enrollees could have had prior anti-PD-1, anti-PD-L1 or anti-CTLA-4 therapy, which approximately 40% had received. Study outcomes and limitations: No determination was made of the antigen specificity of the expanded peripheral T cells.

Comments on this clone: As yet, its antigen is unknown.

Germline-derived CDR1 and CDR2 are LGHNA and YNFKEQ. With 4 bases removed from V and 4 bases from J, the gap between germline ends came to 16 bases. The CDR3 is made up of 15 amino acids. Sequencing was performed with immunoSEQ multiplex PCR; in TCRdb, only in-frame clones are kept and a portion is missing. The sample lists 80,000 to 100,000 clones, around 85% occurring once. The V call is TRBV4-2, the J call TRBJ2-5; D is perhaps TRBD2 (5 bases). The sequence derives from an adult with an advanced solid tumor such as melanoma, head and neck, liver or kidney cancer. The sample consisted of CD4+ or CD8+ T cells sorted from blood, taken in a trial of the OX40 agonist ivuxolimab. CDR3 bases: TGTGCCAGCAGCCCCACCACTAGTTTGGGAGAGACCCAGTACTTC. Translating it yields CASSPTTSLGETQYF.